The 7 T cell receptor beta chains reported below all come from one sample, sequenced in a study of T cell responses to AZD1222 COVID-19 vaccine. Sequencing used immunoSEQ multiplex PCR; TCRdb keeps in-frame clones, though not all of them. The sample carries over 130,000 clones, around 90% recorded once. The sample was peripheral blood, taken on day 0 of AZD1222 vaccination. These TCRs come from an adult in good health.

The V call is TRBV4-1, the J call TRBJ1-1; D call uncertain. The length of the CDR3 is 15 residues. CDR1 is MGHRA, CDR2 YSYEKL, per germline. Trimming shortened V by 1 base and J by 1 base, and 10 bases separated the two germline ends. CDR3 protein: CASSQVHTTNTEAFF. The CDR3 coding sequence is TGCGCCAGCAGCCAAGTACACACTACGAACACTGAAGCTTTCTTT.

CDR3 coding DNA: TGTGCCACCCAAGGCTGGGACAACTCCTACGAGCAGTACTTC. Encoded protein: CATQGWDNSYEQYF. The chain carries TRBV10-3 and TRBJ2-7, with D tentatively TRBD1 (6 bases). The CDR3 loop spans 14 amino acids. V lost 10 bases and J lost 0, with 16 bases in between. Germline V lookup: CDR1 ENHRY, CDR2 SYGVKD.

A single count supports this clone. This rearrangement joins TRBV7-9 to TRBJ2-2, with a tentative D call TRBD1 (6 bases). Germline loops: CDR1 SEHNR, CDR2 FQNEAQ (reference sequence). Trimming left V 8 bases short and J 4 bases short, with 14 bases between. The CDR3 sequence is 14 residues long. The CDR3 region has the DNA TGTGCCAGCGGGTCGGTGGGGGCCACCGGGGAGCTGTTTTTT. This sequence encodes CASGSVGATGELFF.

V is TRBV19 and J is TRBJ2-7; D ambiguous. This CDR3 is built from 14 residues. Germline lookup yields CDR1 LNHDA and CDR2 SQIVND (reference sequence). V was clipped by 3 bases and J by 0 bases, with 9 bases between them. The CDR3 DNA sequence: TGTGCCAGTAGTATCATAGCTCACTCCTACGAGCAGTACTTC. Its translation is CASSIIAHSYEQYF.

The chain combines TRBV7-9 with TRBJ2-1; D not resolved. Germline CDR1 and CDR2: SEHNR and FQNEAQ (reference sequence). V gave up 1 base and J gave up 0 bases, with 7 bases separating them. The CDR3 extends over 15 amino acids. The CDR3 sequence is CASSLGPSSYNEQFF. CDR3 sequence (DNA): TGTGCCAGCAGCTTAGGTCCGAGCTCCTACAATGAGCAGTTCTTC.

This chain uses TRBV5-1 with TRBJ2-1; TRBD2 aligns across 9 bases. The CDR3 runs to 18 residues. J lost 4 bases, V lost 0 bases, and 11 bases had no gene match. Germline assignment: CDR1 SGHRS and CDR2 YFSETQ. The CDR3 region is CASSLGPLAGAGYNEQFF. In nucleotides, the CDR3 is TGCGCCAGCAGCTTGGGGCCTTTAGCGGGAGCTGGTTACAATGAGCAGTTCTTC.

The chain couples TRBV18 to TRBJ2-1; possibly TRBD1 for D (6 bases). The V gene lost 3 bases and the J gene lost 9 bases, with 9 bases spanning the gap. The CDR3 has 12 residues. The germline V gene has CDR1 KGHSH and CDR2 LQKENI. CDR3 sequence (DNA): TGTGCCAGCTCACCCCGGACAGTTGAGCAGTTCTTC. It encodes CASSPRTVEQFF.